These 24 T cell receptor beta chains were all obtained from the same sample, sequenced in a study of OX40 agonist ivuxolimab in advanced cancers. TCRdb keeps only in-frame clones here, not all; method: immunoSEQ multiplex PCR. The sample lists more than 70,000 clones, around 86% occurring once. The sample consisted of CD4+ or CD8+ T cells sorted from blood, taken in a trial of the OX40 agonist ivuxolimab. The receptors shown here come from an adult with an advanced solid tumor such as melanoma, head and neck, liver or kidney cancer.

This clone was recorded only once. The genes are TRBV2 and TRBJ2-1; D ambiguous. This CDR3 region has 13 residues. V lost 6 bases to trimming and J lost 5 bases, with 11 bases between them. Per germline, CDR1 SNHLY and CDR2 FYNNEI. CDR3 sequence: CASRFSLNNEQFF. The CDR3, as DNA: TGTGCCAGCAGGTTTTCATTGAACAATGAGCAGTTCTTC.

CDR3 sequence (DNA): TGTGCCAGCAGTGAAAGGGGATTTGAAAAACTGTTTTTT. It is translated as CASSERGFEKLFF. The genes are TRBV6-1 and TRBJ1-4; the D gene is possibly TRBD1 (5 bases). The CDR3 loop spans 13 amino acids. Looked up from germline, CDR1 is MNHNS and CDR2 is SASEGT. V lost 2 bases, J lost 7 bases, and 8 bases lay in between.

The count of this clone is one. The chain carries TRBV9 and TRBJ1-2; 7 bases align to TRBD1. CDR1 is SGDLS and CDR2 is YYNGEE in the germline V gene. With V trimmed by 3 bases and J by 5 bases, 4 bases remained unmatched. This CDR3 comprises 13 residues. DNA for the CDR3: TGTGCCAGCAGCGGAGACAGGGTGTATGGCTACACCTTC. Translated, it gives CASSGDRVYGYTF.

The genes are TRBV7-9 and TRBJ1-2; D is unclear. The CDR3 covers 14 residues. Trimming took off 2 bases at V and 1 base at J, with 8 bases between the two ends. Germline CDR1 and CDR2: SEHNR and FQNEAQ (reference sequence). The chain's CDR3 is CASSLLQNNYGYTF. In DNA form, the CDR3 reads TGTGCCAGCAGCTTACTCCAGAATAACTATGGCTACACCTTC.

The chain employs TRBV28 and TRBJ2-3; TRBD2 aligns across 7 bases. The CDR3 loop spans 16 amino acids. Trimming cost V 3 bases and J 3 bases; bases outside gene matches: 9. Germline-derived CDR1 and CDR2 are MDHEN and SYDVKM. CDR3 sequence: CASSLMGGAGTDTQYF. The CDR3 bases are TGTGCCAGCAGTTTGATGGGAGGGGCGGGTACAGATACGCAGTATTTT.

CDR3 sequence reads: CASSLRGQLVQPQHF. Written as DNA, the CDR3 is TGTGCCAGCAGTTTAAGGGGACAGCTGGTCCAGCCCCAGCATTTT. V and J are TRBV28 and TRBJ1-5; 7 bases are a match to TRBD1. The trim removed 2 bases at V and 7 bases at J, leaving 8 bases unmatched. This CDR3 contains 15 residues. Per germline, CDR1 MDHEN and CDR2 SYDVKM.

This chain connects TRBV14 to TRBJ2-7; no firm D call. V dropped 0 bases and J dropped 5 bases, with 20 bases sitting between them. The CDR3 spans 17 residues. Germline loops: CDR1 SGHDN, CDR2 FVKESK. DNA for the CDR3: TGTGCCAGCAGCCAAGAGACCGTGAGTAGGTTGGCCCACGAGCAGTACTTC. Translation gives CASSQETVSRLAHEQYF.

J is TRBJ1-2 and V is TRBV5-4; 8 nucleotides agree with TRBD1. V lost 4 bases, J lost 3 bases, and 11 bases stayed unmatched. The CDR3 covers 16 residues. Germline-derived CDR1 and CDR2 are SGHNT and YYREEE (reference sequence). The DNA for the CDR3 is TGTGCCAGCAGCGAGCCAGGGGGCTTGTCTGACTATGGCTACACCTTC. Translation: CASSEPGGLSDYGYTF.

The V gene is TRBV28, the J gene TRBJ2-1; TRBD2 agrees at 9 bases. Germline values: CDR1 MDHEN, CDR2 SYDVKM. CDR3 length equals 20 residues. Trimming removed 0 bases from V and 4 bases from J; junction bases left unmatched: 16. The CDR3 loop is CASSLWRIKKRGAPYNEQFF. CDR3 nucleotide sequence: TGTGCCAGCAGTTTATGGAGAATTAAAAAGCGGGGGGCACCATACAATGAGCAGTTCTTC.

The V gene is TRBV19, the J gene TRBJ2-4; TRBD1 is a possible D gene (6 bases). The V end was cut by 6 bases, the J end by 2 bases, with 20 bases between. The CDR3 is 17 amino acids. CDR1 is LNHDA and CDR2 is SQIVND in the germline V gene (reference sequence). The CDR3 DNA reads as TGTGCCAGTAGCACCCAGGGGAGTGCTGGGCCCAAAAACATTCAGTACTTC. Its translation is CASSTQGSAGPKNIQYF.

The sample holds one count of this clone. The V call is TRBV20-1, the J call TRBJ2-3; D gene ambiguous. Germline V CDR1 and CDR2: DFQATT, SNEGSKA (reference sequence). This CDR3 is 10 amino acids long. Trimming shortened V by 6 bases and J by 9 bases, and 10 bases separated the two germline ends. CDR3 coding DNA: TGCAGTGCCGCAAGGGTGACGCAGTATTTT. Its translation is CSAARVTQYF.

CDR3 nucleotide sequence: TGTGCCAGCAGCTCTTCCCCCGGGACAGGGGGCTCGAACACCATATATTTT. Protein product: CASSSSPGTGGSNTIYF. This chain uses TRBV7-2 with TRBJ1-3; 12 bases line up with TRBD1. This CDR3 has 17 residues. From germline, CDR1 is SGHTA and CDR2 FQGNSA. J was trimmed by 7 bases and V by 4 bases; bases with no gene match: 11.

The J gene is TRBJ1-1, the V gene TRBV27, with a possible D match to TRBD1 (5 bases). The CDR3 is made up of 12 amino acids. Trimming removed 0 bases from V and 12 bases from J, with 11 bases in between. Germline assignment: CDR1 MNHEY and CDR2 SMNVEV (reference sequence). The CDR3 nucleotides read TGTGCCAGCAGTTTATCGGCGGGGGGGACTTTCTTT. Translated: CASSLSAGGTFF.

The chain links TRBV7-2 to TRBJ2-3, with TRBD2 identical over 10 bases. This CDR3 region has 14 residues. V lost 5 bases to trimming and J lost 11 bases; unmatched junction nucleotides: 10. Germline V gene data show CDR1 as SGHTA and CDR2 as FQGNSA. CDR3 region: CASSAGLAVHGQYF. Here the CDR3 DNA reads TGTGCCAGCAGCGCCGGACTAGCGGTCCATGGGCAGTATTTT. Variable domain in full (rest from reference TRBV7-2 and TRBJ2-3): GAGVSQSPSNKVTEKGKDVELRCDPISGHTALYWYRQSLGQGLEFLIYFQGNSAPDKSGLPSDRFSAERTGGSVSTLTIQRTQQEDSAVYLCASSAGLAVHGQYFGPGTRLTVL.

This clone was seen once. The chain couples TRBV6-5 to TRBJ1-1, with 7 bases matching TRBD1. The CDR3 has 13 residues. Germline loops: CDR1 MNHEY, CDR2 SVGAGI. Trimming cost V 7 bases and J 5 bases; bases outside gene matches: 7. The CDR3 here is CASIPTGRTEAFF. The CDR3 nucleotides read TGTGCCAGCATTCCGACAGGGCGGACTGAAGCTTTCTTT.

Here the CDR3 reads CASSFSGQGNEKLFF. The CDR3 bases are TGTGCCAGCAGTTTCTCAGGACAGGGGAATGAAAAACTGTTTTTT. The chain has TRBV27 and TRBJ1-4; TRBD1 aligns across 9 bases. In germline, CDR1 is MNHEY, CDR2 SMNVEV (reference sequence). V was pared by 3 bases and J by 5 bases, with 4 bases of the junction left unmatched. CDR3 length: 15 amino acids.

This clone has just one count. The V and J genes are TRBV5-5 and TRBJ2-7; perhaps D is TRBD1 or TRBD2 (6 bases each). Germline V gene lookup returns CDR1 SGHKS and CDR2 YYEKEE (reference sequence). The CDR3 has 15 residues. Trimming removed 1 base at V and 0 bases at J, with 11 bases between. In nucleotides, the CDR3 is TGTGCCAGCAGCTTGTGGGGGGCGGGCTCCTACGAGCAGTACTTC. Amino acids: CASSLWGAGSYEQYF.

Comments on this clone: One junction end disagrees with the germline gene, perhaps due to a read error. The V call is TRBV25-1, the J call TRBJ2-2; 12 nucleotides align to TRBD2. Germline assignment: CDR1 MGHDK and CDR2 SYGVNS. The CDR3 has 15 amino acids. The CDR3 DNA is TGTGCCAGCAGTGATGGACTAGCGGGGTTCGGGAAGCTGTTTTTT. Translated, it gives CASSDGLAGFGKLFF.

The chain combines TRBV5-1 with TRBJ2-6; tentatively, D is TRBD2 (6 bases). V lost 3 bases to trimming and J lost 0 bases, with 13 bases between them. Germline lookup yields CDR1 SGHRS and CDR2 YFSETQ. The CDR3 runs 17 residues. CDR3 sequence reads: CASSWGPGSSGANVLTF. In nucleotides, the CDR3 is TGCGCCAGCAGCTGGGGCCCCGGGAGCTCTGGGGCCAACGTCCTGACTTTC.

The chain carries TRBV28 and TRBJ1-3, with D hard to call. V was trimmed by 5 bases and J by 0 bases, leaving 11 bases between them. Germline-derived CDR1 and CDR2 are MDHEN and SYDVKM. The CDR3 consists of 15 residues. CDR3 region: CASSPLGLSGNTIYF. CDR3 nucleotide sequence: TGTGCCAGCAGTCCCCTTGGACTCTCTGGAAACACCATATATTTT.

The rearrangement links TRBV27 to TRBJ1-5, with D perhaps TRBD1 (6 bases). Trimming cost V 7 bases and J 0 bases, with 19 bases left between them. The CDR3 has 17 residues. The germline V gene encodes CDR1 MNHEY and CDR2 SMNVEV (reference sequence). CDR3 nucleotides: TGTGCCAGCAAACTAAGGGGGGCTGAATATAGCAATCAGCCCCAGCATTTT. Translating it yields CASKLRGAEYSNQPQHF.

The CDR3 is CASSQRRSGGSGSTDTQYF. For the CDR3, the DNA is TGCGCCAGCAGCCAAAGGAGAAGCGGGGGGAGTGGGAGCACAGATACGCAGTATTTT. V is TRBV4-1 and J is TRBJ2-3; 9 bases line up with TRBD2. Germline trimming cut 2 bases from V and 0 bases from J; bases unmatched to any gene: 12. The CDR3 extends over 19 amino acids. Germline CDR1 and CDR2: MGHRA and YSYEKL.

J is TRBJ2-1 and V is TRBV7-9; 8 nucleotides line up with TRBD2. The CDR3 spans 16 residues. Germline values: CDR1 SEHNR, CDR2 FQNEAQ (reference sequence). With 5 bases clipped from V and 8 bases from J, the junction kept 14 bases outside the gene matches. CDR3 DNA sequence: TGTGCCAGCAGCCACGCCCCGGGACTAGAAATCCATGAGCAGTTCTTC. Translating gives CASSHAPGLEIHEQFF.

The J gene is TRBJ1-5, the V gene TRBV19; D remains unclear. This CDR3 spans 14 amino acids. V was cut by 5 bases and J by 5 bases, with 13 bases left in between. Germline loops: CDR1 LNHDA, CDR2 SQIVND (reference sequence). This chain's CDR3 is CASSPDTGHQPQHF. CDR3 coding DNA: TGTGCCAGTAGTCCCGACACGGGCCATCAGCCCCAGCATTTT.